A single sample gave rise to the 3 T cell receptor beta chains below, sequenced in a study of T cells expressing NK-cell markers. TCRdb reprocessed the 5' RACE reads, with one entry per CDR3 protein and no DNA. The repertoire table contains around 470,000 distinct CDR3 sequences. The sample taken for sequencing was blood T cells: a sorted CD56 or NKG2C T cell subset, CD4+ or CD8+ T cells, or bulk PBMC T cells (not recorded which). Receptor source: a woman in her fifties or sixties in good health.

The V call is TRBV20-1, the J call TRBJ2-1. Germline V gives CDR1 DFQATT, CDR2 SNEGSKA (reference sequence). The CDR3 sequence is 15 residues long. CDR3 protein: CSARVYPTRRNEQFF.

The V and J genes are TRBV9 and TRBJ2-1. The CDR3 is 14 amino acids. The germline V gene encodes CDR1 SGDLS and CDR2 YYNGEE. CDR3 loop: CASSAEGVLNEQFF.

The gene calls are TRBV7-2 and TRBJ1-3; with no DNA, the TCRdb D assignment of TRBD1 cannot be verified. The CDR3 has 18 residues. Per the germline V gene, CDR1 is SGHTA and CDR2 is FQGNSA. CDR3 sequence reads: CASSPQPGQFFSGNTIYF.